The 29 T cell receptor beta chains presented below share a single source sample, sequenced in a study of CD8+ T cells in alopecia areata. Treatment reported: oral pan-JAK inhibitor, 5-10 mg twice daily. Reverse transcription of extracted RNA yielded cDNA, which provided the sequencing template. Method: immunoSEQ multiplex PCR; TCRdb's copy keeps in-frame clones and lacks some. This sample carries 150,000 to 200,000 clones, just under 65% of them seen once, and the ten largest clones take about 1.3%. This sample comprised CD4+ T cells sorted from blood, obtained around week 49, from a patient treated with tofacitinib. The receptors derive from a human donor with alopecia areata.

The rearrangement uses TRBV5-1 and TRBJ2-7, with D unresolved. The CDR3 sequence is 15 residues long. V was pared by 0 bases and J by 7 bases, with 17 bases between. Germline CDR1 and CDR2: SGHRS and YFSETQ. CDR3 sequence reads: CASSLGPLSTGEQYF. CDR3 in DNA: TGCGCCAGCAGCTTGGGACCCCTCTCAACCGGGGAGCAGTACTTC.

The chain links TRBV9 to TRBJ2-7, with TRBD2 matching 11 bases. Germline V gene sequence: CDR1 SGDLS, CDR2 YYNGEE. The CDR3 is 14 amino acids. The trim removed 6 bases at V and 3 bases at J, leaving 5 bases unmatched. CDR3 protein: CASNQGLAGYEQYF. The CDR3, as DNA: TGTGCCAGCAACCAAGGACTAGCGGGCTACGAGCAGTACTTC.

This clone has a count of ten or more. This chain links TRBV27 with TRBJ1-6, with TRBD1 matching 11 bases. The CDR3 is 19 amino acids. The ends lost 6 bases at V and 1 base at J; junction bases unmatched: 11. Looked up from germline, CDR1 is MNHEY and CDR2 is SMNVEV (reference sequence). CDR3 DNA: TGTGCCAGCAGGTTAACTCCGGGACAGGGGGGTTCCTATAATTCACCCCTCCACTTT. Its translation: CASRLTPGQGGSYNSPLHF.

CDR3 sequence reads: CASRSPTGTGKWNEQFF. CDR3 DNA: TGTGCCAGCAGATCCCCAACCGGGACAGGGAAATGGAATGAGCAGTTCTTC. The J gene is TRBJ2-1, the V gene TRBV27, with 9 bases identical to TRBD1. The CDR3 length is 17 residues. V lost 6 bases to trimming and J lost 7 bases; unmatched junction nucleotides: 16. The V gene's germline CDR1 is MNHEY and CDR2 SMNVEV (reference sequence).

The rearrangement uses TRBV7-9 and TRBJ2-3; no reliable D call. CDR3 length: 12 amino acids. V was cut by 5 bases and J by 5 bases, with 8 bases left in between. Per germline, CDR1 SEHNR and CDR2 FQNEAQ (reference sequence). CDR3 sequence: CASSPALDTQYF. The CDR3 bases are TGTGCCAGCAGCCCTGCCCTAGATACGCAGTATTTT.

The chain links TRBV16 to TRBJ1-2; D is unclear. The CDR3 is 13 amino acids. Germline V gene data show CDR1 as KGHSY and CDR2 as FQNENV. Trimming pared 4 bases from V and 5 bases from J, leaving 11 bases between. In DNA, the CDR3 is TGTGCCAGCAGCCTGAAGACAAGTTATGGCTACACCTTC. It specifies CASSLKTSYGYTF.

The CDR3 DNA is TGTGCCACCAGCAGAGGGGGACAGGGGGCAGATACGCAGTATTTT. Protein: CATSRGGQGADTQYF. The rearrangement links TRBV15 to TRBJ2-3; 11 bases line up with TRBD1. There are 15 residues in the CDR3. The V and J ends lost 1 base and 4 bases, in that order; junction bases with no gene match: 1. Germline lookup yields CDR1 LNHNV and CDR2 YYDKDF (reference sequence).

The chain carries TRBV29-1 and TRBJ1-6, with no clear D. The CDR3 runs to 14 residues. Between the trimmed V and J ends, which lost 1 base and 8 bases, there was a span of 12 bases. Germline CDR1 SQVTM, CDR2 ANQGSEA. This CDR3 is CSVEGSHADSPLHF. In nucleotides, the CDR3 is TGCAGCGTTGAAGGGTCACACGCTGATTCACCCCTCCACTTT. The variable domain in full, completed from reference TRBV29-1 and TRBJ1-6, reads SAVISQKPSRDICQRGTSLTIQCQVDSQVTMMFWYRQQPGQSLTLIATANQGSEATYESGFVIDKFPISRPNLTFSTLTVSNMSPEDSSIYLCSVEGSHADSPLHFGNGTRLTVT.

The chain joins TRBV27 to TRBJ1-5; D is unclear. V shed 4 bases and J shed 5 bases, with 12 bases lying between them. This CDR3 is 14 amino acids long. Germline assignment: CDR1 MNHEY and CDR2 SMNVEV (reference sequence). Here the CDR3 reads CASSYQMTDQPQHF. The CDR3 DNA reads as TGTGCCAGCAGTTACCAAATGACCGATCAGCCCCAGCATTTT.

The chain has TRBV2 and TRBJ2-3; 8 nucleotides align to TRBD2. Per germline, CDR1 SNHLY and CDR2 FYNNEI. The CDR3 has 15 amino acids. Trimming removed 9 bases from V and 5 bases from J; junction bases left unmatched: 13. In DNA form, the CDR3 reads TGTGCCAGTACTCAAACCGGACGGGAGGGAGATACGCAGTATTTT. Translation gives CASTQTGREGDTQYF.

This clone was seen a single time. The chain employs TRBV25-1 and TRBJ2-7; weak D call: TRBD1 (6 bases). This CDR3 contains 15 residues. V gave up 3 bases and J gave up 6 bases, with 18 bases separating them. Germline V gene sequence: CDR1 MGHDK, CDR2 SYGVNS. CDR3 bases: TGTGCCAGCAGTGATCTGGGTCAGGGGTCGGGCGAGCAGTACTTC. Residues: CASSDLGQGSGEQYF.

The table lists this clone with a few counts. The genes are TRBV2 and TRBJ1-5; maybe TRBD1 (6 bases). This CDR3 contains 14 residues. CDR1 is SNHLY and CDR2 is FYNNEI in the germline V gene. The V end was cut by 6 bases, the J end by 7 bases, with 16 bases between. The CDR3 spells CASRSQGGGQPQHF. The CDR3 DNA follows: TGTGCCAGCAGGTCACAGGGTGGGGGCCAGCCCCAGCATTTT. The full variable domain, its missing parts supplied by reference TRBV2 and TRBJ1-5, is EPEVTQTPSHQVTQMGQEVILRCVPISNHLYFYWYRQILGQKVEFLVSFYNNEISEKSEIFDDQFSVERPDGSNFTLKIRSTKLEDSAMYFCASRSQGGGQPQHFGDGTRLSIL.

This clone was counted only a few times. The V gene is TRBV29-1, the J gene TRBJ1-1; D call uncertain. V lost 3 bases to trimming and J lost 1 base, with 9 bases between them. The V gene's germline CDR1 is SQVTM and CDR2 ANQGSEA. The CDR3 runs 13 residues. The CDR3 nucleotides are TGCAGCGTTGAGCCTGAGGGGAACACTGAAGCTTTCTTT. This sequence encodes CSVEPEGNTEAFF.

The chain recombines TRBV18 with TRBJ1-2; no clear D gene. Deletions cut 3 bases from V and 5 bases from J, with 16 bases between. Germline values: CDR1 KGHSH, CDR2 LQKENI. This CDR3 contains 15 residues. The CDR3 DNA is TGTGCCAGCTCACCCCGGGAAGGTGAATTTTATGGCTACACCTTC. Encoded protein: CASSPREGEFYGYTF.

V is TRBV20-1 and J is TRBJ2-5; D uncertain. CDR1 and CDR2 from the germline V gene are DFQATT and SNEGSKA (reference sequence). The length of the CDR3 is 11 residues. V was shortened by 5 bases and J by 3 bases, with 7 bases between the two germline ends. CDR3 nucleotides: TGCAGTGCTGAGACCGAAGAGACCCAGTACTTC. Translation gives CSAETEETQYF.

A few counts support this clone. The chain recombines TRBV5-1 with TRBJ2-5, with no clear D. V dropped 4 bases and J dropped 0 bases, with 13 bases sitting between them. The CDR3 runs to 15 residues. Germline CDR1 is SGHRS and CDR2 is YFSETQ. DNA for the CDR3: TGCGCCAGCAGCCCCACCCGACACAACCAAGAGACCCAGTACTTC. This sequence encodes CASSPTRHNQETQYF.

This chain links TRBV30 with TRBJ2-1; D is uncertain. The V end was cut by 5 bases, the J end by 9 bases, with 11 bases between. Germline V lookup: CDR1 GTSNPN, CDR2 SVGIG (reference sequence). This CDR3 has 11 residues. In nucleotides, the CDR3 is TGTGCCTGGGACCCCGGGTTTGAGCAGTTCTTC. Residues: CAWDPGFEQFF.

This clone was counted only a few times. An end of the junction differs from the germline gene, which may be a read error. CDR3 DNA: TGTGCCTGGAGTGAGGACAGACACTTTTTCTTC. Amino acid sequence: CAWSEDRHFFF. V and J are TRBV30 and TRBJ1-2, with D maybe TRBD1 (6 bases). Per germline, CDR1 GTSNPN and CDR2 SVGIG (reference sequence). The CDR3 is made up of 11 amino acids.

About this clone itself: This sample also contains other DNA sequences that code for the same CDR3. The V call is TRBV29-1, the J call TRBJ2-7; 7 nucleotides match TRBD1. Germline-derived CDR1 and CDR2 are SQVTM and ANQGSEA. Trimming took 5 bases from V and 0 from J; bases not matched to a gene: 4. This CDR3 region has 13 residues. CDR3 nucleotides: TGCAGCGTTCGACAGGGCAGCTCCTACGAGCAGTACTTC. It is translated as CSVRQGSSYEQYF.

This clone was detected a few times. V and J are TRBV30 and TRBJ2-3; D ambiguous. CDR3 length equals 12 residues. Germline loops: CDR1 GTSNPN, CDR2 SVGIG (reference sequence). V lost 4 bases and J lost 3, with 8 bases in between. The CDR3 region has the DNA TGTGCCTGGAACAAGGGAACAGATACGCAGTATTTT. It encodes CAWNKGTDTQYF. Full variable domain (missing parts from reference TRBV30 and TRBJ2-3): SQTIHQWPATLVQPVGSPLSLECTVEGTSNPNLYWYRQAAGRGLQLLFYSVGIGQISSEVPQNLSASRPQDRQFILSSKKLLLSDSGFYLCAWNKGTDTQYFGPGTRLTVL.

This sequence joins TRBV4-2 and TRBJ1-6, with D possibly being TRBD1 (5 bases). Germline assignment: CDR1 LGHNA and CDR2 YNFKEQ. CDR3 length equals 15 residues. V lost 0 bases and J 11 bases, leaving 14 bases between the germline ends. CDR3 protein: CASSQDGLGGTPLHF. CDR3 coding DNA: TGTGCCAGCAGCCAAGATGGACTGGGGGGGACACCCCTCCACTTT.

The chain employs TRBV29-1 and TRBJ1-5, with no clear D. CDR3 length: 13 amino acids. The V gene lost 4 bases and the J gene lost 0 bases, with 7 bases spanning the gap. CDR1 SQVTM and CDR2 ANQGSEA come from the germline V gene. This CDR3 is CSVGTVSNQPQHF. The CDR3 DNA sequence: TGCAGCGTTGGAACAGTTAGCAATCAGCCCCAGCATTTT.

The chain uses TRBV29-1 and TRBJ2-7; unclear D gene. With 2 bases removed from V and 8 bases from J, the gap between germline ends came to 10 bases. Germline loops: CDR1 SQVTM, CDR2 ANQGSEA. The CDR3 runs to 11 residues. The DNA of the CDR3 is TGCAGCGTTGAATGGTCTTCCCAGCAGTACTTC. This codes for CSVEWSSQQYF.

The V call is TRBV27, the J call TRBJ2-7; 7 nucleotides match TRBD1. V shed 5 bases and J 5 bases; nucleotides not matched to a gene: 9. CDR3 length equals 14 residues. Germline V lookup: CDR1 MNHEY, CDR2 SMNVEV (reference sequence). The CDR3 DNA reads TGTGCCAGCAGTCTTGACAGGGATCTCCACGAGCAGTACTTC. This sequence encodes CASSLDRDLHEQYF.

The chain is built from TRBV30 and TRBJ1-2; weak D call: TRBD1 (6 bases). CDR3 size: 14 residues. Germline CDR1 reads GTSNPN; CDR2 reads SVGIG (reference sequence). V lost 1 base to trimming and J lost 4 bases, with 13 bases between them. The CDR3 DNA reads as TGTGCCTGGAGTGGGGGGGCCCAAATCTATGGCTACACCTTC. This gives the protein CAWSGGAQIYGYTF. Filled out from reference TRBV30 and TRBJ1-2, the complete variable domain reads SQTIHQWPATLVQPVGSPLSLECTVEGTSNPNLYWYRQAAGRGLQLLFYSVGIGQISSEVPQNLSASRPQDRQFILSSKKLLLSDSGFYLCAWSGGAQIYGYTFGSGTRLTVV.

The DNA of the CDR3 is TGTGCCTGGAGATTGTCAGGGACATCTGCGAACACTGAAGCTTTCTTT. Translated: CAWRLSGTSANTEAFF. This chain joins TRBV30 and TRBJ1-1; maybe TRBD1 (6 bases). The V gene lost 3 bases and the J gene lost 1 base, with 18 bases spanning the gap. Germline loops: CDR1 GTSNPN, CDR2 SVGIG (reference sequence). The CDR3 extends over 16 amino acids.

This sequence joins TRBV5-1 and TRBJ2-2; D remains unclear. Germline V gives CDR1 SGHRS, CDR2 YFSETQ. Deletions cut 4 bases from V and 2 bases from J, with 6 bases between. This CDR3 comprises 13 residues. The CDR3 here is CASSEGNTGELFF. The CDR3 DNA reads TGCGCCAGCAGCGAAGGCAACACCGGGGAGCTGTTTTTT.

The chain uses TRBV10-3 and TRBJ2-7; D is unresolved. Germline values: CDR1 ENHRY, CDR2 SYGVKD. V dropped 9 bases and J dropped 3 bases, with 9 bases sitting between them. The length of the CDR3 is 11 residues. CDR3 protein: CAMGNIYEQYF. The CDR3 DNA reads as TGTGCCATGGGGAATATCTACGAGCAGTACTTC.

This clone has a handful of counts. The chain uses TRBV9 and TRBJ1-2, with TRBD1 identical over 7 bases. This CDR3 has 13 residues. Germline V gene sequence: CDR1 SGDLS, CDR2 YYNGEE. V shed 7 bases and J 2 bases; nucleotides not matched to a gene: 5. Written as DNA, the CDR3 is TGTGCCAGCGGGGAGGGACAGAACTATGGCTACACCTTC. This gives the protein CASGEGQNYGYTF.